This section outlines one T cell receptor beta chain sequence together with its context. Antigen: not known. This specimen comes from a study of beta chain features in type 1 diabetes. Every isolated RNA sample was fully reverse transcribed, so sequencing captured expressed TCRB transcripts. TCRdb keeps only in-frame clones here, not all; method: immunoSEQ multiplex PCR. The sample records 150,000 to 200,000 clones, around 63% being singletons. Study observations and caveats: Among all four CD4+ subsets, Type 1 diabetes patients had TCRB CDR3s that were moderately but significantly shorter.

Each donor gave one heparinised blood draw averaging around 120 mL. The material sequenced was naive CD4+ T cells from blood. The clonotype comes from a man aged 30-40 years with type 1 diabetes.

The CDR3 loop reads CASSSRLGATDTQYF. The CDR3 nucleotides are TGTGCCAGCAGCTCTCGCCTGGGGGCCACAGATACGCAGTATTTT. V is TRBV7-2 and J is TRBJ2-3, with a possible D match to TRBD1 (6 bases). The CDR3 contains 15 residues. CDR1 and CDR2 (germline): SGHTA, FQGNSA. V gave up 4 bases and J gave up 2 bases, with 13 bases separating them.